The 17 T cell receptor beta chains given below trace back to one sample, sequenced in a study of blood T cell repertoires in COVID-19. TCRdb's table, derived via immunoSEQ multiplex PCR, lists solely in-frame clones and lacks some. The profile covers 200,000 or so clones, with about 82% appearing a single time and about 4.8% taken by the ten largest. The sequencing input was peripheral blood. These TCRs come from a woman between 25 and 40 years old with acute or convalescent COVID-19.

This clone occurred a few times. The rearrangement links TRBV5-6 to TRBJ2-5; TRBD2 might be the D (6 bases). The CDR3 runs to 14 residues. From germline, CDR1 is SGHDT and CDR2 YYEEEE. Trimming cost V 3 bases and J 2 bases, with 11 bases left between them. The CDR3 nucleotides are TGTGCCAGCAGCTCCGGGACTCATCAAGAGACCCAGTACTTC. The encoded protein is CASSSGTHQETQYF.

In this sample, this clone turned up a few times. The chain carries TRBV19 and TRBJ2-2; 8 nucleotides line up with TRBD2. From germline, CDR1 is LNHDA and CDR2 SQIVND (reference sequence). CDR3 length equals 15 residues. V lost 3 bases to trimming and J lost 6 bases; unmatched junction nucleotides: 6. CDR3 in DNA: TGTGCCAGTAGTATCCCAGCGGGAGTACCCGGGGAGCTGTTTTTT. This encodes CASSIPAGVPGELFF.

V and J are TRBV3-1 (or the pseudogene TRBV3-2) and TRBJ2-1; TRBD2 matches at 11 bases. The CDR3 is 21 residues long. From germline, CDR1 is LGHDT and CDR2 YNNKEL (reference sequence). The V segment lost 7 bases and the J segment 5 bases; nucleotides outside the gene matches: 25. CDR3 region: CASTSHEITSLAGERDNEQFF. The CDR3 DNA sequence: TGTGCCAGCACCTCTCACGAAATCACCTCACTAGCGGGAGAAAGGGACAATGAGCAGTTCTTC.

The V and J genes are TRBV6-5 and TRBJ2-7, with 9 nucleotides matching TRBD2. The CDR3 sequence is 14 residues long. CDR1 MNHEY and CDR2 SVGAGI come from the germline V gene. The ends lost 4 bases at V and 4 bases at J; junction bases unmatched: 5. In DNA, the CDR3 is TGTGCCAGCAGTTTAGCGGGAGCAAGGTACGAGCAGTACTTC. This codes for CASSLAGARYEQYF.

V gene TRBV6-4 combines with J gene TRBJ2-3, with 10 bases matching TRBD1. The length of the CDR3 is 14 residues. Germline V gives CDR1 MRHNA, CDR2 SNTAGT. V lost 5 bases, J lost 4 bases, and 3 bases stayed unmatched. CDR3 sequence: CASSPDRGADTQYF. DNA of the CDR3: TGTGCCAGCAGTCCGGACAGGGGGGCAGATACGCAGTATTTT.

V is TRBV27 and J is TRBJ2-7; no clear D. In germline, CDR1 is MNHEY, CDR2 SMNVEV (reference sequence). V dropped 5 bases and J dropped 1 base, with 12 bases sitting between them. The CDR3 runs to 14 residues. The CDR3 is CASSKQVLSYEQYF. The CDR3, as DNA: TGTGCCAGCAGTAAACAAGTGTTGTCCTACGAGCAGTACTTC.

The V gene is TRBV7-9, the J gene TRBJ2-5; TRBD2 aligns across 7 bases. CDR1 is SEHNR and CDR2 is FQNEAQ in the germline V gene (reference sequence). The CDR3 contains 15 residues. Germline trimming cut 5 bases from V and 2 bases from J; bases unmatched to any gene: 8. In nucleotides, the CDR3 is TGTGCCAGCAGCCCTAGCGGTAGACAACAAGAGACCCAGTACTTC. Translated: CASSPSGRQQETQYF.

The chain recombines TRBV30 with TRBJ1-2; D is possibly TRBD1 (5 bases). Trimming stripped 1 base from V and 4 bases from J, with 10 bases between. Looked up from germline, CDR1 is GTSNPN and CDR2 is SVGIG (reference sequence). The length of the CDR3 is 13 residues. CDR3: CAWSAQGIYGYTF. The CDR3 bases are TGTGCCTGGAGTGCTCAGGGAATCTATGGCTACACCTTC.

This chain uses TRBV7-2 with TRBJ2-1; the D gene is possibly TRBD1 (5 bases). CDR3 length: 15 amino acids. Germline loops: CDR1 SGHTA, CDR2 FQGNSA. Trimming removed 3 bases from V and 1 base from J, with 10 bases in between. The CDR3 reads CASSLGRDSYNEQFF. The CDR3 nucleotides read TGTGCCAGCAGCTTGGGCAGGGATTCCTACAATGAGCAGTTCTTC.

This clone showed up just a few times. The rearrangement links TRBV27 to TRBJ1-2; no definite D call. The V end was cut by 5 bases, the J end by 5 bases, with 21 bases between. CDR1 and CDR2 from the germline V gene are MNHEY and SMNVEV (reference sequence). The CDR3 totals 16 residues. For the CDR3, the DNA is TGTGCCAGCAGTCTCCACGGTATTCGGGATGCATATGGCTACACCTTC. Its protein product is CASSLHGIRDAYGYTF.

The chain links TRBV29-1 to TRBJ1-2; D ambiguous. This CDR3 comprises 14 residues. With 5 bases removed from V and 7 bases from J, the gap between germline ends came to 20 bases. The germline V gene encodes CDR1 SQVTM and CDR2 ANQGSEA. The chain's CDR3 is CSVLPDQVPIGYTF. CDR3 nucleotides: TGCAGCGTTCTCCCCGACCAGGTTCCCATTGGCTACACCTTC.

The chain combines TRBV7-6 with TRBJ2-2; 9 bases fit TRBD1. V trimming: 4 bases; J trimming: 1 base; junction bases outside the gene matches: 1. The CDR3 length is 15 residues. The germline V gene has CDR1 SGHVS and CDR2 FNYEAQ. The CDR3 DNA reads TGTGCCAGCAGCTCGGGACAGGGGAACACCGGGGAGCTGTTTTTT. Its protein product is CASSSGQGNTGELFF.

The chain has TRBV19 and TRBJ1-1; D gene ambiguous. Germline loops: CDR1 LNHDA, CDR2 SQIVND (reference sequence). The ends were cut back, 6 bases at V and 0 bases at J, with 8 bases in the middle. The CDR3 has 13 residues. Here the CDR3 reads CASSGNMNTEAFF. The CDR3 DNA reads as TGTGCCAGTAGCGGGAACATGAACACTGAAGCTTTCTTT.

The chain is built from TRBV28 and TRBJ2-2; 7 bases map to TRBD1. The CDR3 runs to 15 residues. With 5 bases clipped from V and 5 bases from J, the junction kept 8 bases outside the gene matches. CDR1 is MDHEN and CDR2 is SYDVKM in the germline V gene. CDR3 nucleotides: TGTGCCAGCAGTCTGCCGGGACAGTCGACCGGGGAGCTGTTTTTT. This codes for CASSLPGQSTGELFF.

The rearrangement uses TRBV5-4 and TRBJ2-1; no clear D. The ends were cut back, 1 base at V and 7 bases at J, with 9 bases in the middle. The CDR3 contains 13 residues. Looked up from germline, CDR1 is SGHNT and CDR2 is YYREEE (reference sequence). This CDR3 reads CASSLNGGNEQFF. In DNA, the CDR3 is TGTGCCAGCAGCTTGAATGGCGGAAATGAGCAGTTCTTC.

This clone was detected a few times. V is TRBV30 and J is TRBJ2-7; TRBD2 aligns across 8 bases. Germline V gene lookup returns CDR1 GTSNPN and CDR2 SVGIG (reference sequence). V gave up 0 bases and J gave up 0 bases; unmatched junction bases: 4. This CDR3 contains 15 residues. The chain's CDR3 is CAWSVTGGVSYEQYF. Here the CDR3 DNA reads TGTGCCTGGAGTGTAACCGGGGGGGTCTCCTACGAGCAGTACTTC.

V is TRBV30 and J is TRBJ2-1; 10 bases fit TRBD2. Germline lookup yields CDR1 GTSNPN and CDR2 SVGIG (reference sequence). The J segment lost 6 bases and the V segment lost 2 bases, leaving 7 bases of the junction unmatched. This CDR3 region has 15 residues. CDR3 sequence: CAWSTAGGPLNEQFF. CDR3 DNA: TGTGCCTGGAGTACAGCGGGAGGGCCGCTCAATGAGCAGTTCTTC.